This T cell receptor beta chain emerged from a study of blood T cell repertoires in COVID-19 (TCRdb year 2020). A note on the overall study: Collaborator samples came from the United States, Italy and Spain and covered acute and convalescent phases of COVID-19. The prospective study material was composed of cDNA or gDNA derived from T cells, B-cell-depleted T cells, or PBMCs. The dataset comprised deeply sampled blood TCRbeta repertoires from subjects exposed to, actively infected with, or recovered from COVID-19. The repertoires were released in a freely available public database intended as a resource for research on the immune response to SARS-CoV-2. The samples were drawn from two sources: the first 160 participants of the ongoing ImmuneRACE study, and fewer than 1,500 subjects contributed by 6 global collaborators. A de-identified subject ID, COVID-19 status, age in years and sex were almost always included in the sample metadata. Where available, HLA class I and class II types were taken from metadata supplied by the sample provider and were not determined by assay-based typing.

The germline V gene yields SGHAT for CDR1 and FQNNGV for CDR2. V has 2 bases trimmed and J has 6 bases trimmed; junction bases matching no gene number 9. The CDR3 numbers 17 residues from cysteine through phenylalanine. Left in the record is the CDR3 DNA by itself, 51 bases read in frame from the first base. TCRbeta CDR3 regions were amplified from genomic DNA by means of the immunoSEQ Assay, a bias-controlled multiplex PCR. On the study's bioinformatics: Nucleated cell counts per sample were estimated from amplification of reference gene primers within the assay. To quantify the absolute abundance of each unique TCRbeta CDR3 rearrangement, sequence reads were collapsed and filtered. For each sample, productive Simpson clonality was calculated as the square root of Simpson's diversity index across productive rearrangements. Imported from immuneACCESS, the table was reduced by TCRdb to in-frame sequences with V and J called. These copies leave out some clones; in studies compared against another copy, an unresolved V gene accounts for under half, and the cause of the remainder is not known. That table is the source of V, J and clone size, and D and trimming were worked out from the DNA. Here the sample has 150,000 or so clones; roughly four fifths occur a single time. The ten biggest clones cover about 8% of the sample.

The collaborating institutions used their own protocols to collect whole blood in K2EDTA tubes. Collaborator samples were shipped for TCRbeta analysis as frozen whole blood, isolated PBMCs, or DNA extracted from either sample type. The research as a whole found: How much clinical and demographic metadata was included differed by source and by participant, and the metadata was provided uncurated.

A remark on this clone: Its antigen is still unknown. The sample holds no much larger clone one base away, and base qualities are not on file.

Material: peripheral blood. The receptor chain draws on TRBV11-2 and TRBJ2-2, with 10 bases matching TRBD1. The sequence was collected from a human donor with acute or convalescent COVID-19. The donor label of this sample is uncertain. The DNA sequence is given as TGTGCCAGCAGCTTAAGTAGGGACAGGGGTGTGTCCGGGGAGCTGTTTTTT. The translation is CASSLSRDRGVSGELFF.